A single sample gave rise to the 8 T cell receptor beta chains below, sequenced in a study of cytomegalovirus exposure and HLA in healthy donors. The PCR contained 60 Vbeta and 13 Jbeta primers. Assay used: immunoSEQ multiplex PCR; TCRdb lists only in-frame clones, some missing. The repertoire holds about 68,000 clones, with 81% as singletons. Sequenced: PBMCs. Every receptor here comes from a human donor in good health.

This clone occurred a few times. The rearrangement links TRBV19 to TRBJ2-5; D may be TRBD2 (6 bases). The CDR3 covers 11 residues. Germline CDR1 is LNHDA and CDR2 is SQIVND (reference sequence). V was shortened by 8 bases and J by 5 bases, with 9 bases between the two germline ends. Here the CDR3 reads CASWRGETQYF. The DNA for the CDR3 is TGTGCCAGTTGGAGGGGTGAGACCCAGTACTTC.

Only one count was recorded for this clone. This chain joins TRBV10-1 and TRBJ1-2; D is perhaps TRBD1 (5 bases). Trimming took off 2 bases at V and 4 bases at J, with 8 bases between the two ends. Germline V gene lookup returns CDR1 WNHNN and CDR2 SYGVQD (reference sequence). The CDR3 is 13 residues long. CDR3 sequence reads: CASSEDSSYGYTF. The CDR3 DNA reads TGCGCCAGCAGTGAGGACAGCTCCTATGGCTACACCTTC.

In DNA, the CDR3 is TGTGCCTGGAGTGTCGATGAGGCATATCAGCCCCAGCATTTT. It translates to CAWSVDEAYQPQHF. The chain links TRBV30 to TRBJ1-5; no definite D call. The CDR3 loop spans 14 amino acids. Trimming took off 0 bases at V and 5 bases at J, with 11 bases between the two ends. CDR1 is GTSNPN, CDR2 SVGIG, per germline (reference sequence).

The rearrangement joins TRBV7-3 to TRBJ2-3; 15 positions agree with TRBD2. The CDR3 has 16 amino acids. V lost 2 bases to trimming and J lost 9 bases; unmatched junction nucleotides: 6. The germline V gene has CDR1 SGHTA and CDR2 FQGTGA. This chain's CDR3 is CASSLGLAGGPWTQYF. CDR3 bases: TGTGCCAGCAGCTTAGGACTAGCGGGGGGGCCGTGGACGCAGTATTTT.

The sample holds one count of this clone. The rearrangement uses TRBV19 and TRBJ1-4, with 7 bases lining up with TRBD1. The germline V gene encodes CDR1 LNHDA and CDR2 SQIVND (reference sequence). V gave up 5 bases and J gave up 6 bases; unmatched junction bases: 9. CDR3 length equals 15 residues. The CDR3 is CASSFSGQTDEKLFF. The CDR3 region has the DNA TGTGCCAGTAGTTTCTCGGGACAGACAGATGAAAAACTGTTTTTT.

V gene TRBV2 combines with J gene TRBJ2-2, with D tentatively TRBD2 (7 bases). The CDR3 runs to 13 residues. The V gene lost 6 bases and the J gene lost 6 bases, with 11 bases spanning the gap. The germline V gene has CDR1 SNHLY and CDR2 FYNNEI. The CDR3 loop reads CASRGGRAGELFF. CDR3 sequence (DNA): TGTGCCAGCAGGGGGGGGCGGGCCGGGGAGCTGTTTTTT.

This chain connects TRBV28 to TRBJ2-3; 8 nucleotides align to TRBD2. Germline V gene lookup returns CDR1 MDHEN and CDR2 SYDVKM. There are 17 residues in the CDR3. The J segment lost 0 bases and the V segment lost 7 bases, leaving 12 bases of the junction unmatched. CDR3 protein: CASNSFPGGGSTDTQYF. The CDR3 DNA reads TGTGCCAGCAACTCCTTTCCCGGGGGGGGTAGCACAGATACGCAGTATTTT.

The chain recombines TRBV7-9 with TRBJ2-6, with a possible D match to TRBD2 (6 bases). The V end lost 4 bases, the J end lost 0 bases, and 16 bases lay between the germline ends. The germline V gene has CDR1 SEHNR and CDR2 FQNEAQ (reference sequence). The CDR3 sequence is 18 residues long. This CDR3 reads CASSSNLGSFSGANVLTF. The CDR3 region has the DNA TGTGCCAGCAGCTCCAACCTCGGGAGTTTCTCTGGGGCCAACGTCCTGACTTTC.